This T cell receptor beta chain was obtained from a study of T cell responses to AZD1222 COVID-19 vaccine. Only in-frame clones appear in the TCRdb table, and some are missing; sequencing was by immunoSEQ multiplex PCR. The sample includes tens of thousands of clones, over 80% of them seen just once. CDR3 length: 18 residues. V was shortened by 4 bases and J by 0 bases, with 16 bases between the two germline ends. Germline V gives CDR1 LGHDT, CDR2 YNNKEL (reference sequence). The sequence was collected from an adult who received the AZD1222 COVID-19 vaccine. Here the sequenced sample was peripheral blood, taken 28 days after the second AZD1222 dose. The V gene is TRBV3-1 (or the pseudogene TRBV3-2), the J gene TRBJ2-6; perhaps TRBD1 as D (5 bases). The DNA for the CDR3 is TGTGCCAGCAGCCCCTCAGGGCAGGTCCTCTCTGGGGCCAACGTCCTGACTTTC. Its translation is CASSPSGQVLSGANVLTF.